This section outlines one T cell receptor (beta chain) sequence together with its context. Its antigen remains undetermined. No base-level quality is on record; no much larger clone is a single base apart. Its CDR3 holds 16 amino acids, cysteine through phenylalanine. Left in the record is the CDR3 DNA by itself, 48 bases read in frame from the first base. Trimming takes 6 bases from V and 3 bases from J, and the germline ends sit 21 bases apart. The CDR3 regions of human TCRbeta chains were subjected to immunosequencing. Under the source paper's analysis protocol: Repertoire TCRs were checked for matches against a reference library of SARS-CoV-2-specific TCRs that had been generated using the MIRA antigen-specificity platform. Breadth meant the fraction of unique TCRs that were SARS-CoV-2-associated, whereas depth meant the fraction of total T cells that were SARS-CoV-2-associated. Each spike-specific TCR was assigned to its reactive spike region and to a CD4 or CD8 class using the MIRA data. Log10-transformed breadth and depth values were compared by one-way ANOVA with Sidak's multiple comparisons tests. TCRdb re-hosts the immuneACCESS table, in-frame sequences only. Its copies lack some clones; in the studies checked, an unresolved V gene accounts for under half of them, and the cause for the rest is not known. V and J calls and clone size are given by that table; D and trimming were obtained from the DNA. The sample data list some 97,000 clones, and about 83% of these were observed just once. The leading ten clones occupy about 15% of the sample.

This sample stems from a study of T cell responses to AZD1222 COVID-19 vaccine (dated by TCRdb to the early 2020s). Regarding the complete study: AZD1222 recipients whose second dose came at about 4 weeks and those whose second dose came at about 12 weeks were combined into one group, since spike-specific TCR depth and breadth did not differ between the two schedules. TCR sequencing was performed for 230 to 250 trial participants, of whom about 200 were given two doses of AZD1222 and roughly 25 were given two doses of MenACWY control vaccine. Trial participants were enrolled into age subgroups of 18-55, 56-69 and 70-plus years, which contained approximately 150, 28 and 58 TCR-sequenced participants, respectively.

General study outcomes and caveats: Epitopes outside the regions mutated in the B.1.351 and B.1.1.7 variants were reportedly recognized by nearly half of the unique spike-specific TCRs. After two AZD1222 doses, spike-specific TCR breadth and depth were significantly higher than at day 0 and than in MenACWY recipients. Because no day 14 peak-response samples were available, the repertoires could be characterized only after the peak T cell response. Conclusions about previously exposed vaccinees are limited, since just five or six AZD1222 recipients were seropositive for SARS-CoV-2 at baseline. Participants were mostly white British and included more females than males, and it was suggested by the authors that clonal diversity may have been underestimated. The 56-69-year group was small, and its depth increase did not reach significance, likely because of low power. CD4 TCRs associated with the vaccine covered the entire spike protein, and the dominant responses were in regions 160-218 and 743-854.

What the time point label conveys for this sample: baseline before first vaccination. The vaccinee samples were drawn from two UK trials, COV001 and COV002, one of which was a single-blind randomized controlled phase 2/3 trial testing AZD1222 (ChAdOx1 nCoV-19) in healthy adults. For TCRbeta chain sequencing, PBMC samples were collected from trial participants at day 0 and at day 28 after the second dose. The sample consisted of peripheral blood, taken on day 0 of AZD1222 vaccination. The V and J genes are TRBV6-7 and TRBJ2-7, with the D gene tentatively TRBD1 or TRBD2, based on 5 matching bases in each. TRBV6-7 is classed as an ORF, of uncertain function. The receptor comes from an adult in good health. The CDR3 region reads CASSPTRRDRDYEQYF. The nucleotide sequence is given as TGTGCCAGCAGCCCAACACGCCGGGACCGGGACTACGAGCAGTACTTC.